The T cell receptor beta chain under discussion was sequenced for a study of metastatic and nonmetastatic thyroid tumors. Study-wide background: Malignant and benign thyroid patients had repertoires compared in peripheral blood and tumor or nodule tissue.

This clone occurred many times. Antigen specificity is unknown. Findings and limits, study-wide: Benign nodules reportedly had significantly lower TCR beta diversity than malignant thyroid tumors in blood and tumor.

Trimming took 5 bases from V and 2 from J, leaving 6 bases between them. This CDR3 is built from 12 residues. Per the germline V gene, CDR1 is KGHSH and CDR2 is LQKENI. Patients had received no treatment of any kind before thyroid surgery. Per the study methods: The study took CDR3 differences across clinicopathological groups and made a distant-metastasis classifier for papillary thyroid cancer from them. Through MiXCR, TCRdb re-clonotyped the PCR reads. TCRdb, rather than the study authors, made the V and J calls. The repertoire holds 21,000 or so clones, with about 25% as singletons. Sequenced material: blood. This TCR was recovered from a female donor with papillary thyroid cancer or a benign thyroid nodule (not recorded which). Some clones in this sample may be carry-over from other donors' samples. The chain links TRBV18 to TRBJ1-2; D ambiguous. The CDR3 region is CASSYKNYGYTF. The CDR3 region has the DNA TGTGCCAGCTCATACAAAAACTATGGCTACACCTTC.